The 17 T cell receptor beta chains reported below all come from one sample, sequenced in a study of cytomegalovirus exposure and HLA in healthy donors. This PCR relied on a set of 60 Vbeta primers and 13 Jbeta primers. Some clones are missing from TCRdb's copy, which holds only in-frame ones; the method was immunoSEQ multiplex PCR. Its clone listing holds approximately 82,000 clones. Input material: PBMCs. These receptors all come from a woman aged 60-75 years in good health and CMV-seronegative.

This rearrangement joins TRBV19 to TRBJ2-6; 8 bases line up with TRBD1. Germline lookup yields CDR1 LNHDA and CDR2 SQIVND (reference sequence). CDR3 length: 18 amino acids. V lost 0 bases to trimming and J lost 0 bases; unmatched junction nucleotides: 4. The CDR3 coding sequence is TGTGCCAGTAGTATAGATCGACAGGGGTACTCTGGGGCCAACGTCCTGACTTTC. Its protein is CASSIDRQGYSGANVLTF.

The CDR3 sequence is CASTFSGGEIRYEQYF. Here the CDR3 DNA reads TGTGCCAGCACCTTTTCTGGAGGTGAGATCAGGTACGAGCAGTACTTC. The chain combines TRBV28 with TRBJ2-7; D is perhaps TRBD2 (5 bases). Germline CDR1 and CDR2: MDHEN and SYDVKM. The V gene lost 7 bases and the J gene lost 4 bases, with 23 bases spanning the gap. The CDR3 is 16 residues long.

The chain carries TRBV25-1 and TRBJ1-1; D gene ambiguous. This CDR3 is built from 14 residues. Germline CDR1 is MGHDK and CDR2 is SYGVNS. V was cut by 0 bases and J by 1 base, with 6 bases left in between. In DNA, the CDR3 is TGTGCCAGCAGTGAATATTTAGAGAACACTGAAGCTTTCTTT. Translation: CASSEYLENTEAFF. Full variable domain (remainder filled in from reference TRBV25-1 and TRBJ1-1): EADIYQTPRYLVIGTGKKITLECSQTMGHDKMYWYQQDPGMELHLIHYSYGVNSTEKGDLSSESTVSRIRTEHFPLTLESARPSHTSQYLCASSEYLENTEAFFGQGTRLTVV.

The V call is TRBV27, the J call TRBJ2-1, with 9 bases identical to TRBD2. With 3 bases clipped from V and 8 bases from J, the junction kept 20 bases outside the gene matches. The germline V gene encodes CDR1 MNHEY and CDR2 SMNVEV (reference sequence). This CDR3 is 19 amino acids long. The CDR3 spells CASSFFSGSGGLLGYEQFF. The CDR3 bases are TGTGCCAGCAGTTTTTTCTCGGGTAGCGGGGGTCTCCTGGGCTATGAGCAGTTCTTC.

This rearrangement joins TRBV5-1 to TRBJ2-7; 8 nucleotides align to TRBD2. CDR1 SGHRS and CDR2 YFSETQ come from the germline V gene. V dropped 0 bases and J dropped 3; count of bases not matched to a gene: 5. This CDR3 comprises 15 residues. CDR3 loop: CASSLGGSGDYEQYF. DNA for the CDR3: TGCGCCAGCAGCTTGGGGGGTAGCGGGGACTACGAGCAGTACTTC.

The chain's CDR3 is CASHSGGSSYNEQFF. In DNA form, the CDR3 reads TGCGCCAGTCATAGCGGGGGAAGCTCCTACAATGAGCAGTTCTTC. The chain links TRBV5-1 to TRBJ2-1; 9 nucleotides line up with TRBD2. Germline CDR1 is SGHRS and CDR2 is YFSETQ. The CDR3 totals 15 residues. The junction had 6 bases not matched to a gene; V was cut back by 8 bases and J by 0 bases.

The chain uses TRBV4-2 and TRBJ2-7; TRBD2 aligns across 9 bases. Looked up from germline, CDR1 is LGHNA and CDR2 is YNFKEQ. Trimming at V came to 4 bases and at J to 7 bases, leaving 17 bases not matched to a gene. This CDR3 is 17 amino acids long. CDR3 bases: TGTGCCAGCAGCCGGCAGACTGGGGCGGGAGGGCCGGAGGAGCAGTACTTC. Its translation: CASSRQTGAGGPEEQYF.

Note on this clone: An end of the junction does not agree with germline; a read error may underlie this. This chain links TRBV20-1 with TRBJ1-1; D may be TRBD1 (5 bases). Germline V lookup: CDR1 DFQATT, CDR2 SNEGSKA (reference sequence). The CDR3 totals 10 residues. The CDR3 region is CGGSAVAAFF. CDR3 nucleotides: TGTGGGGGGTCGGCGGTTGCAGCTTTCTTT.

The chain has TRBV2 and TRBJ1-1, with 7 positions matching TRBD1. CDR1 is SNHLY and CDR2 is FYNNEI in the germline V gene. The length of the CDR3 is 16 residues. V lost 7 bases, J lost 1 base, and 12 bases stayed unmatched. The CDR3 is CASKPPGNRGNTEAFF. The CDR3 DNA follows: TGTGCCAGCAAACCACCCGGGAACAGGGGGAACACTGAAGCTTTCTTT.

The chain combines TRBV6-1 with TRBJ2-7, with TRBD1 matching over 7 bases. Germline V CDR1 and CDR2: MNHNS, SASEGT. V trimming: 1 base; J trimming: 7 bases; junction bases outside the gene matches: 4. The CDR3 consists of 13 residues. The CDR3 DNA sequence: TGTGCCAGCAGTGAAGGGGCAGGGGGTGAGCAGTACTTC. This codes for CASSEGAGGEQYF.

The chain recombines TRBV4-2 with TRBJ1-2, with 8 nucleotides matching TRBD1. Looked up from germline, CDR1 is LGHNA and CDR2 is YNFKEQ. J gave up 0 bases and V 4 bases, and 10 bases lay outside the gene matches. This CDR3 spans 17 amino acids. The CDR3 DNA is TGTGCCAGCAGCCTTATGGGACAGGCAACTACTAACTATGGCTACACCTTC. Translation gives CASSLMGQATTNYGYTF.

CDR3 in amino acids: CASSLSTGDYGYTF. The CDR3 nucleotides are TGTGCCAGCAGCTTAAGTACAGGAGACTATGGCTACACCTTC. The chain recombines TRBV7-2 with TRBJ1-2; weak D call: TRBD1 (5 bases). The germline V and J ends were trimmed by 2 bases and 3 bases, with 10 bases remaining between them. Germline V gives CDR1 SGHTA, CDR2 FQGNSA. The CDR3 totals 14 residues. The entire variable domain, with the rest obtained from reference TRBV7-2 and TRBJ1-2, is as follows: GAGVSQSPSNKVTEKGKDVELRCDPISGHTALYWYRQSLGQGLEFLIYFQGNSAPDKSGLPSDRFSAERTGGSVSTLTIQRTQQEDSAVYLCASSLSTGDYGYTFGSGTRLTVV.

V gene TRBV2 combines with J gene TRBJ2-3; 9 bases map to TRBD2. Trimming cost V 7 bases and J 2 bases; bases outside gene matches: 19. Germline assignment: CDR1 SNHLY and CDR2 FYNNEI. This CDR3 is 19 amino acids long. The CDR3 DNA is TGTGCCAGCAAAGTAGAGCGGGAGGACCCGAGCCTTTCCACAGATACGCAGTATTTT. Translation: CASKVEREDPSLSTDTQYF.

This chain links TRBV2 with TRBJ2-3; D unresolved. CDR3 length equals 13 residues. The V and J ends lost 1 base and 4 bases respectively, with 6 bases between them. In germline, CDR1 is SNHLY, CDR2 FYNNEI. The CDR3 region is CASSEDISDTQYF. CDR3 DNA: TGTGCCAGCAGTGAAGACATTTCAGATACGCAGTATTTT.

CDR3: CASGTPGQFGGYTF. The CDR3 bases are TGTGCCAGTGGAACTCCGGGACAGTTTGGAGGCTACACCTTC. The gene calls are TRBV19 and TRBJ1-2; 7 bases agree with TRBD1. The CDR3 contains 14 residues. V was pared by 8 bases and J by 8 bases, with 14 bases of the junction left unmatched. Germline lookup yields CDR1 LNHDA and CDR2 SQIVND (reference sequence).

The gene calls are TRBV7-8 and TRBJ2-7; D remains ambiguous. There are 15 residues in the CDR3. Trimming shortened V by 5 bases and J by 3 bases, and 17 bases separated the two germline ends. From germline, CDR1 is SGHVS and CDR2 FQNEAQ. CDR3 nucleotides: TGTGCCAGCAGCCCTATGAGCACTGCCATCTACGAGCAGTACTTC. It translates to CASSPMSTAIYEQYF.

The J gene is TRBJ2-2, the V gene TRBV5-1; 9 bases agree with TRBD2. V was pared by 4 bases and J by 5 bases, with 12 bases of the junction left unmatched. The CDR3 contains 17 residues. Looked up from germline, CDR1 is SGHRS and CDR2 is YFSETQ. The CDR3 loop reads CASSLTLLAGGTGELFF. The CDR3 bases are TGCGCCAGCAGCCTTACGCTACTAGCGGGTGGGACCGGGGAGCTGTTTTTT.